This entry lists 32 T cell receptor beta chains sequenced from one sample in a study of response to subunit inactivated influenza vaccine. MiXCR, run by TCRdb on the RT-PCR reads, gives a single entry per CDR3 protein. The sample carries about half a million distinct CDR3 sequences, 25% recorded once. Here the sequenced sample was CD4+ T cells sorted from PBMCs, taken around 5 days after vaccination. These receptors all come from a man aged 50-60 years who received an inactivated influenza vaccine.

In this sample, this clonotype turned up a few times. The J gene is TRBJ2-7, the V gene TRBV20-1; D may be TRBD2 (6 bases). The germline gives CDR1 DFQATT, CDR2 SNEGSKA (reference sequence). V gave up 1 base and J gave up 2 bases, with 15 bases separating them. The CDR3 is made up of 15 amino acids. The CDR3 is CSARAIRGGAYEQYF. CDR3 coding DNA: TGCAGTGCTAGAGCCATAAGGGGAGGCGCCTACGAGCAGTACTTC.

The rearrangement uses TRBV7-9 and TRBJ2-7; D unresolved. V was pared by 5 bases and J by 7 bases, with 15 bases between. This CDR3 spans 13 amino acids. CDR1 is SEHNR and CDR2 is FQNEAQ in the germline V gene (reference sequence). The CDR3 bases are TGTGCCAGCAGCCTACCGGGCCCCGGGGAGCAGTACTTC. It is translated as CASSLPGPGEQYF.

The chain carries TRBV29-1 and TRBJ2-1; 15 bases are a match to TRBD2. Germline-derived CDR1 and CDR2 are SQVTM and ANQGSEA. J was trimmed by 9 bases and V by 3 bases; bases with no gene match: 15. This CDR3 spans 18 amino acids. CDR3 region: CSVDPGLAGGPPYGEQFF. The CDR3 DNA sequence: TGCAGCGTTGACCCTGGACTAGCGGGAGGGCCCCCCTACGGTGAGCAGTTCTTC.

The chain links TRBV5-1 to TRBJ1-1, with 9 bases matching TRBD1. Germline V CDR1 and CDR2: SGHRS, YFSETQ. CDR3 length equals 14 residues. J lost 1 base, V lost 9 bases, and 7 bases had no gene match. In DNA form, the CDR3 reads TGCGCCACCGGACAGGGGATAACGAACACTGAAGCTTTCTTT. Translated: CATGQGITNTEAFF.

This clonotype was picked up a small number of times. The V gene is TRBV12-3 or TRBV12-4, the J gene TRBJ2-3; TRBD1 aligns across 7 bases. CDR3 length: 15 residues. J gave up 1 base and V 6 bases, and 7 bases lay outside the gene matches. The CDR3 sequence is CASRPSGTGTDTQYF. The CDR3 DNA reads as TGTGCCAGCAGACCCTCCGGGACAGGCACAGATACGCAGTATTTT.

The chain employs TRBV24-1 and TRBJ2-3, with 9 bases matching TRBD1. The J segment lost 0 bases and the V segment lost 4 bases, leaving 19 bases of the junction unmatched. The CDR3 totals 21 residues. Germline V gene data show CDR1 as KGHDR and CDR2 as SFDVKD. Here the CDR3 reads CATSDGWLPTGGLTSTDTQYF. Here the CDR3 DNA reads TGTGCCACCAGTGACGGGTGGCTTCCGACAGGGGGGTTAACTAGCACAGATACGCAGTATTTT.

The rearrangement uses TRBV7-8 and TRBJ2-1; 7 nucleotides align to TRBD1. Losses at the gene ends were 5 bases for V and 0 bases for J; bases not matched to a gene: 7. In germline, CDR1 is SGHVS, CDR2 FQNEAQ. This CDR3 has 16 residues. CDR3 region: CASSLRRDSSYNEQFF. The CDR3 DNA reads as TGTGCCAGCAGCCTTCGCCGGGACAGCTCCTACAATGAGCAGTTCTTC.

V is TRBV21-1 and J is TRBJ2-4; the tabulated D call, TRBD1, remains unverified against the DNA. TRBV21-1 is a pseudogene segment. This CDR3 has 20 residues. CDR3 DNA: TGTGCCAGCAGCAAACGGAGTGCGGGGGTCTACAGAGCTACCAAAAACATTCAGTACTTC. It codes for CASSKRSAGVYRATKNIQYF.

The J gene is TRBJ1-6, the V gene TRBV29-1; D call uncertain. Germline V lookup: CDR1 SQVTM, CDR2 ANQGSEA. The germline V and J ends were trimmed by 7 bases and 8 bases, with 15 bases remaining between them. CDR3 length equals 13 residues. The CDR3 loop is CSAKDGGDSPLHF. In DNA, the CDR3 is TGCAGCGCCAAGGACGGCGGGGATTCACCCCTCCACTTT.

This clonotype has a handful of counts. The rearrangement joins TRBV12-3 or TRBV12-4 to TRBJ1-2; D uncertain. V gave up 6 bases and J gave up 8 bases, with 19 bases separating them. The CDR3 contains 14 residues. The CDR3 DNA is TGTGCCAGCAGCCCCGTTTCCGCGGCCGTCGGCTACACCTTC. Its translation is CASSPVSAAVGYTF.

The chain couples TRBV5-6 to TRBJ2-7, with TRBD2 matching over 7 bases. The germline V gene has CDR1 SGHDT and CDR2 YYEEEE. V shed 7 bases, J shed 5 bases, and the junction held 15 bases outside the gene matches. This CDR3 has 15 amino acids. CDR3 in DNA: TGTGCCAGCGCAAGGGGTGCGGGAGACTACAACGAGCAGTACTTC. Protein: CASARGAGDYNEQYF. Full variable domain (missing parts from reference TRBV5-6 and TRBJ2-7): DAGVTQSPTHLIKTRGQQVTLRCSPKSGHDTVSWYQQALGQGPQFIFQYYEEEERQRGNFPDRFSGHQFPNYSSELNVNALLLGDSALYLCASARGAGDYNEQYFGPGTRLTVT.

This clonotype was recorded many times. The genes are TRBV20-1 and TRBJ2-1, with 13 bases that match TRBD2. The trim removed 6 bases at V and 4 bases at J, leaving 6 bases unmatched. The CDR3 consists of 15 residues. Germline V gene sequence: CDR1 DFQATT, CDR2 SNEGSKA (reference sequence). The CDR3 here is CSAPQLAGGYNEQFF. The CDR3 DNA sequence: TGCAGTGCCCCCCAACTAGCGGGGGGGTACAATGAGCAGTTCTTC.

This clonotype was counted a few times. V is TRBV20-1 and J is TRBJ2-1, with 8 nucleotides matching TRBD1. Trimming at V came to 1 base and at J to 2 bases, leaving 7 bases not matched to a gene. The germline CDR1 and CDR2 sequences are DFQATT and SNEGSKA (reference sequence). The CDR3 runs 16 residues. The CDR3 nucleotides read TGCAGTGCTAGAGTGCTAGGACAGGGTGCCTACAATGAGCAGTTCTTC. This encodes CSARVLGQGAYNEQFF.

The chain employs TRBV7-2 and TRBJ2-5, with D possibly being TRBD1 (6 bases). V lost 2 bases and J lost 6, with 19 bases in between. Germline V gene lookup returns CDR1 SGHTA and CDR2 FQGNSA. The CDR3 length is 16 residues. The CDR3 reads CASSLIQGSNPKTQYF. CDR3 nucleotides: TGTGCCAGCAGCTTAATACAGGGTAGTAATCCGAAGACCCAGTACTTC.

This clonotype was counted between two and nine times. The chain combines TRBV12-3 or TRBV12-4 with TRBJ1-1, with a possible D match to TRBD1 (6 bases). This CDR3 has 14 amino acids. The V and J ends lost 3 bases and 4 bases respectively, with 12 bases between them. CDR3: CASSFVQGSTEAFF. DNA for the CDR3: TGTGCCAGCAGTTTCGTACAGGGAAGCACTGAAGCTTTCTTT.

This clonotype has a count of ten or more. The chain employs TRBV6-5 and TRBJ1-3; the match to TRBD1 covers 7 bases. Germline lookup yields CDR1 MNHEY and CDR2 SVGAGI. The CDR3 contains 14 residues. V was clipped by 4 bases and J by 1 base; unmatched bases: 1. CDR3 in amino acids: CASSLQGSGNTIYF. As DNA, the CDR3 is TGTGCCAGCAGTTTACAGGGGTCTGGAAACACCATATATTTT.

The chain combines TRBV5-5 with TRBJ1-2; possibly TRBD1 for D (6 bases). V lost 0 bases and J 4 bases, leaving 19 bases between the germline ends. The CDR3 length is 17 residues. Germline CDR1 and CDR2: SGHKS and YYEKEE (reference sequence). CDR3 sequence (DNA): TGTGCCAGCAGCTTGGCACCCAAACAGGGTAGGCCCTATGGCTACACCTTC. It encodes CASSLAPKQGRPYGYTF.

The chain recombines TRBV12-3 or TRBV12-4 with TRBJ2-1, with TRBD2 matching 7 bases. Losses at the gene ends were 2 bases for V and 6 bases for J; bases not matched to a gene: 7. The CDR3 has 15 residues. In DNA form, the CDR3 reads TGTGCCAGCAGTTTACTCGGCGGGGGTATCAATGAGCAGTTCTTC. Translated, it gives CASSLLGGGINEQFF.

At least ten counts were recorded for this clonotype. CDR3 loop: CSARRGRFGGEQFF. DNA of the CDR3: TGCAGTGCTAGAAGGGGGCGATTTGGTGGTGAGCAGTTCTTC. The chain carries TRBV20-1 and TRBJ2-1; TRBD1 matches at 7 bases. The junction had 10 bases not matched to a gene; V was cut back by 2 bases and J by 9 bases. This CDR3 has 14 amino acids. The germline V gene has CDR1 DFQATT and CDR2 SNEGSKA (reference sequence).

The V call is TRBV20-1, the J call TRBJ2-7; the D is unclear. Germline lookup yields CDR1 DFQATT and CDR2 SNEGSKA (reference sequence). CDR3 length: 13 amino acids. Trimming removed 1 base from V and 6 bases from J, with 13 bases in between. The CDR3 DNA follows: TGCAGTGCTAGAGGCGACGGAACTCGCGAGCAGTACTTC. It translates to CSARGDGTREQYF.

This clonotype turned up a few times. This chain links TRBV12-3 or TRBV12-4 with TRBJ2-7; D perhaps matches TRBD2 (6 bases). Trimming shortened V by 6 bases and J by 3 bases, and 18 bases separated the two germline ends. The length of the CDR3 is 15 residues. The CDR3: CASSHRRDLGYEQYF. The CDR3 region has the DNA TGTGCCAGCAGCCACCGGCGGGACTTGGGCTACGAGCAGTACTTC.

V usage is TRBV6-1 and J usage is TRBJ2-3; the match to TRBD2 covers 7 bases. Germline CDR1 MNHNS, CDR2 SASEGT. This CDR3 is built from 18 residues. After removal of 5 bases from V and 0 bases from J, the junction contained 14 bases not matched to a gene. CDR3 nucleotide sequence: TGTGCCAGCAGTCCATCTTGGGCGGGGGAAACTAGCACAGATACGCAGTATTTT. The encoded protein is CASSPSWAGETSTDTQYF.

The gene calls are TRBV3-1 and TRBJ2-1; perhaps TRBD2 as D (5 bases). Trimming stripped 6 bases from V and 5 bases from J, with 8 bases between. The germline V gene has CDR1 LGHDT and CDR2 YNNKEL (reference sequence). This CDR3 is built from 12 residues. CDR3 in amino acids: CASRLEDNEQFF. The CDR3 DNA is TGTGCCAGCAGACTAGAGGACAATGAGCAGTTCTTC.

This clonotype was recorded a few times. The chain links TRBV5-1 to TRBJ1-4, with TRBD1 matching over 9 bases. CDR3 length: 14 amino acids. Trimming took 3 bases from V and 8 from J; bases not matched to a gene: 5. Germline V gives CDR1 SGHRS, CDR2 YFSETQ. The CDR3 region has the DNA TGCGCCAGCAGCTCCGGACAGGGGAGAGAAAAACTGTTTTTT. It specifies CASSSGQGREKLFF.

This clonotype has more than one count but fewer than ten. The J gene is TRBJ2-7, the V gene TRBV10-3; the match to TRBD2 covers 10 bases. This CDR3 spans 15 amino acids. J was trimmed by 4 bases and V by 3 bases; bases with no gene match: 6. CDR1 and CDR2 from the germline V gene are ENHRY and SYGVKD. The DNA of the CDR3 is TGTGCCATCAGTGATCTAGCGGGAGCGGGGTACGAGCAGTACTTC. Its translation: CAISDLAGAGYEQYF.

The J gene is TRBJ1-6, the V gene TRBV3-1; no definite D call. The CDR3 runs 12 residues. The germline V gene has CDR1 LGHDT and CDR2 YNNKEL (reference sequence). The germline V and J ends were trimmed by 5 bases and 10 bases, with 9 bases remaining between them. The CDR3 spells CASSSAGSPLHF. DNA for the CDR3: TGTGCCAGCAGCTCGGCGGGATCACCCCTCCACTTT.

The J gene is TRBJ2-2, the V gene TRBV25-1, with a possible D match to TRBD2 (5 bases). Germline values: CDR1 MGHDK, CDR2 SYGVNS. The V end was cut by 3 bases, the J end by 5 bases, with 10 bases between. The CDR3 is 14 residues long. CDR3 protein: CASSEIGGTGELFF. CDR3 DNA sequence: TGTGCCAGCAGTGAGATTGGAGGAACCGGGGAGCTGTTTTTT.

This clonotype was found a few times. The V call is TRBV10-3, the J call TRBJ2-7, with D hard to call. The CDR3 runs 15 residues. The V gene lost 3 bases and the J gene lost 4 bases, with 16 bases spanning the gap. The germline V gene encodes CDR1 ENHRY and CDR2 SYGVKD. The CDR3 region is CAISDYGPVGYEQYF. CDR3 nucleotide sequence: TGTGCCATCAGTGATTACGGCCCGGTGGGGTACGAGCAGTACTTC.

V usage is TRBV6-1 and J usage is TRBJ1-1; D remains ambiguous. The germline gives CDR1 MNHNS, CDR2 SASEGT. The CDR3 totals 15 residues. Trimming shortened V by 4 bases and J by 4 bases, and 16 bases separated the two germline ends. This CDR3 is CASSALLGRATEAFF. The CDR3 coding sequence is TGTGCCAGCAGTGCCCTGTTGGGGAGGGCCACTGAAGCTTTCTTT.

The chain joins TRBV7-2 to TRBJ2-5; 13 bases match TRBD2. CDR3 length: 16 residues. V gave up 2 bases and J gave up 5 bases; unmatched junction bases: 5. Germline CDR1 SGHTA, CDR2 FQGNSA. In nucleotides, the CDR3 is TGTGCCAGCAGCTTAAGGCGACTAGCGGGGGGTGAGACCCAGTACTTC. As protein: CASSLRRLAGGETQYF.

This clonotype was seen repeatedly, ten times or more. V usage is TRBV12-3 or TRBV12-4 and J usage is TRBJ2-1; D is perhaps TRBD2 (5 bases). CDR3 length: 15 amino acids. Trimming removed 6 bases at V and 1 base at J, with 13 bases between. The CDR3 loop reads CASRELLGSYNEQFF. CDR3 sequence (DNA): TGTGCCAGCAGGGAACTACTAGGGTCCTACAATGAGCAGTTCTTC.

CDR3 sequence reads: CASSQDLRSGQFF. CDR3 nucleotide sequence: TGTGCCAGCAGCCAAGATTTGCGTAGCGGTCAGTTCTTC. V and J are TRBV3-1 and TRBJ2-1; D is possibly TRBD2 (6 bases). The V and J ends lost 0 bases and 13 bases respectively, with 13 bases between them. This CDR3 has 13 amino acids. Germline loops: CDR1 LGHDT, CDR2 YNNKEL (reference sequence).